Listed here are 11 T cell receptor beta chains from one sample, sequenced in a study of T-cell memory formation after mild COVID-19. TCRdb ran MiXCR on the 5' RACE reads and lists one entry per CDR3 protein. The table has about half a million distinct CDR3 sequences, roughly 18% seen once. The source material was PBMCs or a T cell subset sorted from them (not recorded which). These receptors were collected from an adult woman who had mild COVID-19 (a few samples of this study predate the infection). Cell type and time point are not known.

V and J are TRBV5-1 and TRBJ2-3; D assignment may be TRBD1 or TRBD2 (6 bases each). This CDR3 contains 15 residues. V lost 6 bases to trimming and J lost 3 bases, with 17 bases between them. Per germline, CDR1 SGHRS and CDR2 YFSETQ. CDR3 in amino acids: CASTSGGLETDTQYF. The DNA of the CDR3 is TGCGCCAGCACTTCCGGGGGCCTAGAGACAGATACGCAGTATTTT.

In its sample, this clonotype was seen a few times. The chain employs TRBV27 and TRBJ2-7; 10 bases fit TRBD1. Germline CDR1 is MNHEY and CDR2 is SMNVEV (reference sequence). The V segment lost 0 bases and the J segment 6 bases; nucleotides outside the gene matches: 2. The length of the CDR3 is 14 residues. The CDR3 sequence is CASSLSTGGSEQYF. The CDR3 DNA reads TGTGCCAGCAGTTTATCGACAGGGGGCAGCGAGCAGTACTTC.

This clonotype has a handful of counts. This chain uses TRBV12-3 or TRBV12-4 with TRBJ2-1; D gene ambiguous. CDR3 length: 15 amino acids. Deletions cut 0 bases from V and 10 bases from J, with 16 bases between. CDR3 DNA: TGTGCCAGCAGTTTAGCGCAGGTACCTGCCGGGGAGCAGTTCTTC. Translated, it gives CASSLAQVPAGEQFF.

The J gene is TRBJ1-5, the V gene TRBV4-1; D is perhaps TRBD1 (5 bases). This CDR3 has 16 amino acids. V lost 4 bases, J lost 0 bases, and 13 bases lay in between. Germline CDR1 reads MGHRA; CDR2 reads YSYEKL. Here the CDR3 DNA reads TGCGCCAGCAGCCCGGAATCGGGGACTAGCAATCAGCCCCAGCATTTT. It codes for CASSPESGTSNQPQHF.

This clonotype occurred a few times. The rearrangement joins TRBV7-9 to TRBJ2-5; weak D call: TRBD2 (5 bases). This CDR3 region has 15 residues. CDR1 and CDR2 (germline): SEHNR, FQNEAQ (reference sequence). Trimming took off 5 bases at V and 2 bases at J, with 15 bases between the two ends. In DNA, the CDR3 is TGTGCCAGCAGCCTGGTTGGCGGGTCTCAAGAGACCCAGTACTTC. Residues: CASSLVGGSQETQYF. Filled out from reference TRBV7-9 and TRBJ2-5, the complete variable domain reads DTGVSQNPRHKITKRGQNVTFRCDPISEHNRLYWYRQTLGQGPEFLTYFQNEAQLEKSRLLSDRFSAERPKGSFSTLEIQRTEQGDSAMYLCASSLVGGSQETQYFGPGTRLLVL.

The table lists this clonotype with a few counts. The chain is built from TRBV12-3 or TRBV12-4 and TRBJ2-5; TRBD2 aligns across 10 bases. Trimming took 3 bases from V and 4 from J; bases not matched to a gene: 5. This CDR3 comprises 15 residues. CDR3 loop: CASSFARLAGETQYF. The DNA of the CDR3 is TGTGCCAGCAGTTTCGCTAGACTAGCGGGAGAGACCCAGTACTTC.

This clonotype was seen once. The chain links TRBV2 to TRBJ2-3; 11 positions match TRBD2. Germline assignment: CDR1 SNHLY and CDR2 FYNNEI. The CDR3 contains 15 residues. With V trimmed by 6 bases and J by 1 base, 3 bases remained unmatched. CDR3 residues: CASRIAGGGTDTQYF. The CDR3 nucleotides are TGTGCCAGCAGGATAGCGGGGGGGGGCACAGATACGCAGTATTTT.

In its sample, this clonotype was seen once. The CDR3: CSARDWGSGGGNEQFF. In nucleotides, the CDR3 is TGCAGTGCTAGAGATTGGGGGAGCGGTGGAGGCAATGAGCAGTTCTTC. The V and J genes are TRBV20-1 and TRBJ2-1; D tentatively fits TRBD1 or TRBD2 (5 bases each). The CDR3 spans 16 residues. Germline assignment: CDR1 DFQATT and CDR2 SNEGSKA (reference sequence). V was pared by 0 bases and J by 6 bases, with 18 bases between.

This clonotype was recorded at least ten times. The CDR3 protein is CSARVRGKENTEAFF. The CDR3 coding sequence is TGCAGTGCTAGGGTTAGGGGGAAGGAGAACACTGAAGCTTTCTTT. The V and J genes are TRBV20-1 and TRBJ1-1; the D gene is possibly TRBD1 (6 bases). The germline V gene has CDR1 DFQATT and CDR2 SNEGSKA (reference sequence). The V end was cut by 3 bases, the J end by 1 base, with 15 bases between. The CDR3 contains 15 residues.

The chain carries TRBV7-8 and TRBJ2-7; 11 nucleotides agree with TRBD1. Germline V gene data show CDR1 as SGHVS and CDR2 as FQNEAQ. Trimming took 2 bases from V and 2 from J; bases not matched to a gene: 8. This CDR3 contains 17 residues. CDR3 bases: TGTGCCAGCAGCTTACGGGGGGTGGGACAGGGGGCCTACGAGCAGTACTTC. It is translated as CASSLRGVGQGAYEQYF.

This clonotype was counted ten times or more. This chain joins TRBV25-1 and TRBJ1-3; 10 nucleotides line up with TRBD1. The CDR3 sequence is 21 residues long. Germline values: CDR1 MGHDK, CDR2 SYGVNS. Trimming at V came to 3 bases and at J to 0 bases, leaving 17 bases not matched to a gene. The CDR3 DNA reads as TGTGCCAGCAGTGATTTAAATTATGACAGGGGGCATCGGTCCTCTGGAAACACCATATATTTT. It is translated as CASSDLNYDRGHRSSGNTIYF.